These 14 T cell receptor beta chains were sequenced from one sample in a study of long-term antiretroviral therapy in people with HIV. At the survey level, the v3.0 immunoSEQ assay was run. Assay used: immunoSEQ multiplex PCR; TCRdb lists only in-frame clones, some missing. The sample lists tens of thousands of clones; approximately 72% were seen once. Sequencing was performed on unsorted PBMCs, taken 3 years after starting antiretroviral therapy. These TCRs come from a man aged 50 to 60 with HIV.

This clone occurred a few times. The chain employs TRBV2 and TRBJ1-3, with D possibly matching TRBD1 (5 bases). Germline values: CDR1 SNHLY, CDR2 FYNNEI. There are 12 residues in the CDR3. V was pared by 7 bases and J by 4 bases, with 8 bases between. The CDR3 DNA follows: TGTGCCAGCATAAGGACAGGAAACACCATATATTTT. It specifies CASIRTGNTIYF.

This clone was observed a few times. The chain joins TRBV7-2 to TRBJ1-3, with no clear D. Looked up from germline, CDR1 is SGHTA and CDR2 is FQGNSA. V lost 0 bases to trimming and J lost 4 bases, with 13 bases between them. The CDR3 runs to 16 residues. CDR3 protein: CASSLAEPGLGNTIYF. The CDR3 DNA follows: TGTGCCAGCAGCTTAGCGGAGCCGGGATTAGGAAACACCATATATTTT.

This chain uses TRBV7-3 with TRBJ2-1; D unclear. The CDR3 is 13 amino acids. CDR1 SGHTA and CDR2 FQGTGA come from the germline V gene. V was trimmed by 6 bases and J by 0 bases, leaving 6 bases between them. The CDR3 protein is CASSPSSYNEQFF. The CDR3 nucleotides are TGTGCCAGCAGTCCTAGCTCCTACAATGAGCAGTTCTTC.

In regard to this clone: The junction differs from germline at one of its ends, possibly a read error. This sequence joins TRBV7-2 and TRBJ2-1; no firm D call. Germline-derived CDR1 and CDR2 are SGHTA and FQGNSA. CDR3 length: 11 residues. The CDR3 DNA reads as TGTGCCAGCAGCCCCTACCATGAGCAGTTCTTC. Its protein product is CASSPYHEQFF.

The chain joins TRBV19 to TRBJ1-2; D perhaps matches TRBD1 (6 bases). V dropped 3 bases and J dropped 1 base, with 12 bases sitting between them. CDR1 and CDR2 (germline): LNHDA, SQIVND (reference sequence). This CDR3 region has 15 residues. CDR3 protein: CASSIQGGINYGYTF. CDR3 DNA sequence: TGTGCCAGTAGTATCCAAGGGGGGATTAACTATGGCTACACCTTC.

The J gene is TRBJ2-5, the V gene TRBV18, with no clear D. V lost 6 bases to trimming and J lost 4 bases, with 15 bases between them. Germline assignment: CDR1 KGHSH and CDR2 LQKENI. This CDR3 comprises 14 residues. The CDR3 DNA follows: TGTGCCAGCTCGCCCGCGTGGGGTCGAGAGACCCAGTACTTC. This encodes CASSPAWGRETQYF.

J is TRBJ2-2 and V is TRBV7-2; 8 positions match TRBD2. Germline V gene lookup returns CDR1 SGHTA and CDR2 FQGNSA. The CDR3 contains 17 residues. V was pared by 5 bases and J by 4 bases, with 12 bases of the junction left unmatched. DNA of the CDR3: TGTGCCAGCAGCGCGCCGGGCGGGGGGCTTACCACCGGGGAGCTGTTTTTT. Translated: CASSAPGGGLTTGELFF.

The chain has TRBV27 and TRBJ2-7, with TRBD2 matching over 11 bases. Germline CDR1 MNHEY, CDR2 SMNVEV (reference sequence). This CDR3 is built from 15 residues. After removal of 3 bases from V and 4 bases from J, the junction contained 5 bases not matched to a gene. DNA for the CDR3: TGTGCCAGCAGTTTTAGCGGGAGGGAAGGATACGAGCAGTACTTC. Translated, it gives CASSFSGREGYEQYF.

The V gene is TRBV5-6, the J gene TRBJ1-1, with 8 bases that match TRBD1. The CDR3 runs 16 residues. The V segment lost 0 bases and the J segment 0 bases; nucleotides outside the gene matches: 4. Germline-derived CDR1 and CDR2 are SGHDT and YYEEEE. This chain's CDR3 is CASSLAQGVMNTEAFF. The CDR3 coding sequence is TGTGCCAGCAGCTTGGCACAGGGGGTTATGAACACTGAAGCTTTCTTT. Based on the CDR3 plus reference TRBV5-6 and TRBJ1-1, the full variable domain is DAGVTQSPTHLIKTRGQQVTLRCSPKSGHDTVSWYQQALGQGPQFIFQYYEEEERQRGNFPDRFSGHQFPNYSSELNVNALLLGDSALYLCASSLAQGVMNTEAFFGQGTRLTVV.

The chain has TRBV19 and TRBJ1-1, with 9 bases fitting TRBD1. Germline CDR1 reads LNHDA; CDR2 reads SQIVND (reference sequence). With 6 bases clipped from V and 5 bases from J, the junction kept 10 bases outside the gene matches. CDR3 length equals 15 residues. The DNA of the CDR3 is TGTGCCAGTAGACTAGAAGGGACAGGGAGGACTGAAGCTTTCTTT. Encoded protein: CASRLEGTGRTEAFF.

V gene TRBV5-1 combines with J gene TRBJ2-5, with D unclear. CDR1 is SGHRS and CDR2 is YFSETQ in the germline V gene. The ends were cut back, 4 bases at V and 2 bases at J, with 9 bases in the middle. CDR3 length: 13 amino acids. CDR3 amino acids: CASSGQLQETQYF. CDR3 DNA sequence: TGCGCCAGCAGCGGCCAGCTACAAGAGACCCAGTACTTC.

Notes on this clone: Within the sample, other DNA sequences also encode this same CDR3. The V call is TRBV2, the J call TRBJ2-7; 11 bases are a match to TRBD1. The CDR3 runs to 13 residues. With V trimmed by 6 bases and J by 3 bases, 1 base remained unmatched. The germline gives CDR1 SNHLY, CDR2 FYNNEI. The CDR3 spells CASSGTGGYEQYF. The CDR3 DNA sequence: TGTGCCAGCAGCGGGACAGGGGGCTACGAGCAGTACTTC.

The chain recombines TRBV28 with TRBJ1-5; D is perhaps TRBD1 (6 bases). Germline CDR1 and CDR2: MDHEN and SYDVKM. The CDR3 length is 17 residues. V lost 7 bases and J lost 4, with 23 bases in between. The CDR3 coding sequence is TGTGCCAGCACCGAAATCTCCTGGACAGTCTCGAATCAGCCCCAGCATTTT. It yields the protein CASTEISWTVSNQPQHF. Based on the CDR3 plus reference TRBV28 and TRBJ1-5, the full variable domain is DVKVTQSSRYLVKRTGEKVFLECVQDMDHENMFWYRQDPGLGLRLIYFSYDVKMKEKGDIPEGYSVSREKKERFSLILESASTNQTSMYLCASTEISWTVSNQPQHFGDGTRLSIL.

The V and J genes are TRBV7-2 and TRBJ1-2; D possibly corresponds to TRBD1 (6 bases). CDR1 and CDR2 from the germline V gene are SGHTA and FQGNSA. Deletions cut 5 bases from V and 4 bases from J, with 11 bases between. The CDR3 totals 13 residues. The CDR3 spells CASSQGFGYGYTF. CDR3 coding DNA: TGTGCCAGCAGCCAGGGGTTCGGCTATGGCTACACCTTC.